The next 8 T cell receptor beta chains were all read from a single sample in a study of human T cells and chemical hapten exposure. As to time point: patch test 3, about 24 weeks after DPC sensitization. The treatment: therapeutic diphenylcyclopropenone sensitization with weekly scalp DPC. TCRdb called the RACE reads again in MiXCR, with one record for every CDR3 protein. The table has about 190,000 distinct CDR3 sequences, around 23% seen once. Source: whole blood, taken in connection with sensitization to the hapten diphenylcyclopropenone (DPC). The receptor set was obtained from a middle-aged woman with alopecia areata. Some clones in this sample may be carry-over from other donors' samples.

Many counts were recorded for this clonotype. This chain links TRBV4-3 with TRBJ2-1; 10 bases fit TRBD2. This CDR3 has 15 amino acids. In germline, CDR1 is LGHNA, CDR2 YSLEER. V was clipped by 4 bases and J by 8 bases; unmatched bases: 8. CDR3 nucleotide sequence: TGCGCCAGCAGCCGCCCACTAGCGGGAAGGTATGAGCAGTTCTTC. Protein: CASSRPLAGRYEQFF.

The gene calls are TRBV29-1 and TRBJ2-3, with D perhaps TRBD2 (5 bases). CDR1 SQVTM and CDR2 ANQGSEA come from the germline V gene. The V gene lost 6 bases and the J gene lost 2 bases, with 15 bases spanning the gap. The CDR3 totals 14 residues. This chain's CDR3 is CSVATRAHTDTQYF. CDR3 DNA: TGCAGCGTCGCTACTAGAGCACACACAGATACGCAGTATTTT.

This sequence joins TRBV18 and TRBJ2-1; TRBD2 agrees at 8 bases. Germline CDR1 KGHSH, CDR2 LQKENI. J lost 3 bases, V lost 0 bases, and 7 bases had no gene match. The CDR3 is made up of 17 amino acids. In nucleotides, the CDR3 is TGTGCCAGCTCACCACCATCACTAGCGGAATACTACAATGAGCAGTTCTTC. This gives the protein CASSPPSLAEYYNEQFF. Variable domain in full (rest from reference TRBV18 and TRBJ2-1): NAGVMQNPRHLVRRRGQEARLRCSPMKGHSHVYWYRQLPEEGLKFMVYLQKENIIDESGMPKERFSAEFPKEGPSILRIQQVVRGDSAAYFCASSPPSLAEYYNEQFFGPGTRLTVL.

The sample holds a few counts of this clonotype. The chain recombines TRBV20-1 with TRBJ2-1; D uncertain. Germline V gene lookup returns CDR1 DFQATT and CDR2 SNEGSKA (reference sequence). The V end lost 1 base, the J end lost 0 bases, and 10 bases lay between the germline ends. This CDR3 has 15 amino acids. In DNA, the CDR3 is TGCAGTGCTAGAGCCTTGGCCTTCTCCTACAATGAGCAGTTCTTC. As protein: CSARALAFSYNEQFF.

This clonotype was counted once. The chain carries TRBV7-9 and TRBJ2-1; TRBD2 matches 15 bases. The junction had 6 bases not matched to a gene; V was cut back by 3 bases and J by 0 bases. The germline V gene encodes CDR1 SEHNR and CDR2 FQNEAQ (reference sequence). There are 19 residues in the CDR3. The CDR3 DNA is TGTGCCAGCAGCTTTTCGGGACTAGCGGGAGGAGGCTCCTACAATGAGCAGTTCTTC. Translated, it gives CASSFSGLAGGGSYNEQFF.

In its sample, this clonotype was seen many times. CDR3 sequence (DNA): TGTGCCAGCAGCTTGGGGAGGAACACTGAAGCTTTCTTT. This gives the protein CASSLGRNTEAFF. V is TRBV7-2 and J is TRBJ1-1; D not certain. The CDR3 runs 13 residues. The V gene lost 3 bases and the J gene lost 1 base, with 6 bases spanning the gap. From germline, CDR1 is SGHTA and CDR2 FQGNSA.

This clonotype was recorded at least ten times. The V call is TRBV6-5, the J call TRBJ1-5; D gene uncertain. Germline-derived CDR1 and CDR2 are MNHEY and SVGAGI. Trimming stripped 2 bases from V and 1 base from J, with 3 bases between. The CDR3 sequence is 13 residues long. DNA for the CDR3: TGTGCCAGCAGTTACGACAGCAATCAGCCCCAGCATTTT. Protein: CASSYDSNQPQHF.

This clonotype was seen a handful of times. This rearrangement joins TRBV4-3 to TRBJ2-2, with 10 positions matching TRBD2. V was clipped by 0 bases and J by 0 bases; unmatched bases: 4. Germline assignment: CDR1 LGHNA and CDR2 YSLEER. There are 18 residues in the CDR3. CDR3 loop: CASSQESSGRTNTGELFF. As DNA, the CDR3 is TGCGCCAGCAGCCAAGAAAGTAGCGGGAGGACGAACACCGGGGAGCTGTTTTTT.